This T cell receptor beta chain originates from a study of cytomegalovirus exposure and HLA in healthy donors. A multiplex PCR was run with 60 Vbeta primers and 13 Jbeta primers. The assay was immunoSEQ multiplex PCR, and TCRdb's table has in-frame clones only and misses some. Counted here are more than 110,000 clones, over 70% occurring once; the ten biggest clones make up over 6.5%. Study results and limitations: Most of the TCR beta V segments (in an earlier analysis) were productive either about 87% or about 30% of the time.

A remark on this clone: Its specificity is unknown.

This receptor was obtained from a man aged 40-49 years in good health and CMV-seropositive. The source material was PBMCs.

DNA of the CDR3: TGTGCTAGTGGTGGGATAGCGGGAGGGCGATTAGCAGATACGCAGTATTTT. This sequence encodes CASGGIAGGRLADTQYF. The chain combines TRBV12-5 with TRBJ2-3, with 11 bases matching TRBD2. CDR3 length equals 17 residues. V was clipped by 5 bases and J by 4 bases; unmatched bases: 11. CDR1 is LGHNT, CDR2 FRNRAP, per germline.